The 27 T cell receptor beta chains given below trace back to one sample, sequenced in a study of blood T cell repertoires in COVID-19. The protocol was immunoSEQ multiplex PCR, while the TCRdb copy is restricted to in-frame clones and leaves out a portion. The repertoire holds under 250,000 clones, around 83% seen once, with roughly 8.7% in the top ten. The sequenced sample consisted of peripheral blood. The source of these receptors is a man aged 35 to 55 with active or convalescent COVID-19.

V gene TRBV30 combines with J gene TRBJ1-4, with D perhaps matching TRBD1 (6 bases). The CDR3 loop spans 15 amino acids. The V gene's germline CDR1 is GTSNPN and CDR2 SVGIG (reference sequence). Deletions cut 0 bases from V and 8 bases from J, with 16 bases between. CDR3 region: CAWSVWQGRGEKLFF. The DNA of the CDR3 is TGTGCCTGGAGTGTTTGGCAGGGTAGGGGGGAAAAACTGTTTTTT.

CDR3 sequence reads: CSASSTGELNEQFF. The DNA for the CDR3 is TGCAGTGCTAGTAGTACAGGGGAACTCAATGAGCAGTTCTTC. V is TRBV20-1 and J is TRBJ2-1; TRBD1 agrees at 7 bases. Germline CDR1 reads DFQATT; CDR2 reads SNEGSKA (reference sequence). V gave up 3 bases and J gave up 6 bases; unmatched junction bases: 8. The CDR3 spans 14 residues.

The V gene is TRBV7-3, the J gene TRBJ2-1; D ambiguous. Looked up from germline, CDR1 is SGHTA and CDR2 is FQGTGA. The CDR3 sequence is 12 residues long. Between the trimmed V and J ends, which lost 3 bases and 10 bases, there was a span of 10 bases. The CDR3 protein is CASSFGVSEQFF. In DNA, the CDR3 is TGTGCCAGCAGCTTTGGAGTTTCCGAGCAGTTCTTC.

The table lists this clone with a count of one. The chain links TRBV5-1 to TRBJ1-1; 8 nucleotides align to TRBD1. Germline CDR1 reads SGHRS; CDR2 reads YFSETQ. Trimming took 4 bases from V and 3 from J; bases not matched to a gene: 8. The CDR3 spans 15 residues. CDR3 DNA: TGCGCCAGCAGCCGTGCAGGGGGCATGGACACTGAAGCTTTCTTT. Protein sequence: CASSRAGGMDTEAFF.

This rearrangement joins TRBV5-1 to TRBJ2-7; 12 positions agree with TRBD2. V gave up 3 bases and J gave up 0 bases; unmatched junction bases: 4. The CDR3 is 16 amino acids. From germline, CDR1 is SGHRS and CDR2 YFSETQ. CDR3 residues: CASSWTSGTSSYEQYF. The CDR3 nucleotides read TGCGCCAGCAGCTGGACTAGCGGGACTAGCTCCTACGAGCAGTACTTC.

The chain's CDR3 is CASSTHAGLTNEKLFF. The DNA for the CDR3 is TGTGCCAGTAGTACTCATGCGGGGCTGACTAATGAAAAACTGTTTTTT. The V call is TRBV19, the J call TRBJ1-4, with a weak D call TRBD1 (5 bases). Germline V gives CDR1 LNHDA, CDR2 SQIVND (reference sequence). Trimming shortened V by 4 bases and J by 2 bases, and 14 bases separated the two germline ends. CDR3 length: 16 amino acids.

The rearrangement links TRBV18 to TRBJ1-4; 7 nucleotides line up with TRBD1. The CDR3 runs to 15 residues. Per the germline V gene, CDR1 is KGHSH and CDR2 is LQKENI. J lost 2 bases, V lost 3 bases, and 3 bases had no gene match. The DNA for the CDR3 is TGTGCCAGCTCACCGACACAGGGGACTAATGAAAAACTGTTTTTT. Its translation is CASSPTQGTNEKLFF.

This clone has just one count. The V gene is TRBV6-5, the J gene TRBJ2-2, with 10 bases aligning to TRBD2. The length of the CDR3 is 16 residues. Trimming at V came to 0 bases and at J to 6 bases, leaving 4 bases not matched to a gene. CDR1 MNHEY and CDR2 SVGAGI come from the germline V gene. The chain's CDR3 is CASSYSSGGGAGELFF. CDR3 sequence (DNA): TGTGCCAGCAGTTACTCGAGCGGGGGGGGAGCCGGGGAGCTGTTTTTT.

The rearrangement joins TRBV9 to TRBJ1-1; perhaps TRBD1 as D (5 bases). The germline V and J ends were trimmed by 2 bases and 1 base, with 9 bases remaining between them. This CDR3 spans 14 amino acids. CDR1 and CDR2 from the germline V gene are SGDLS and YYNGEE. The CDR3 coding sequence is TGTGCCAGCAGCGTGACAGCCTCGAACACTGAAGCTTTCTTT. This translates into CASSVTASNTEAFF.

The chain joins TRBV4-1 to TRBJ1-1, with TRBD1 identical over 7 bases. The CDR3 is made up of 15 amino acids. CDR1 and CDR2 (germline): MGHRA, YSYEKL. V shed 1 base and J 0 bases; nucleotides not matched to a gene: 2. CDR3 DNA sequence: TGCGCCAGCAGCCAAGCAGGGGGACTGAACACTGAAGCTTTCTTT. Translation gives CASSQAGGLNTEAFF.

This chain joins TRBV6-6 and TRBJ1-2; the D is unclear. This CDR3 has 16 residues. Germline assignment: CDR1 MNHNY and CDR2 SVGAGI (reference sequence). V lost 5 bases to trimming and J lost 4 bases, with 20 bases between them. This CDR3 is CASSPSPTREGYGYTF. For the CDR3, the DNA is TGTGCCAGCAGTCCATCACCTACGAGGGAAGGCTATGGCTACACCTTC.

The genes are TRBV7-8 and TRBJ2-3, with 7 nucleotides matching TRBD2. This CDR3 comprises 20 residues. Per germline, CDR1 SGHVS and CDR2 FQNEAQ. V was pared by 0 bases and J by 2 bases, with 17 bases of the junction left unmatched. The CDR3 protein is CASSLAGGPPTSRHTDTQYF. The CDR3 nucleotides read TGTGCCAGCAGCTTAGCGGGAGGGCCCCCAACCTCCCGCCACACAGATACGCAGTATTTT.

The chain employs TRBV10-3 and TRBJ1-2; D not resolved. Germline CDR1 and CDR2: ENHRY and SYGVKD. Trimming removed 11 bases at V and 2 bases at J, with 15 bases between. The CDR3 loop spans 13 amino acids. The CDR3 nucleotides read TGTGCCGTAAGCGGGCAGGAAAACTATGGCTACACCTTC. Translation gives CAVSGQENYGYTF.

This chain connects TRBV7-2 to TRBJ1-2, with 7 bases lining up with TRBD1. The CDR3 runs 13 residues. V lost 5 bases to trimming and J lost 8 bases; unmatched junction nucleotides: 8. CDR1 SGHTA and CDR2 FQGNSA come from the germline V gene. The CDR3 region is CASSLQGTGGYTF. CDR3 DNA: TGTGCCAGCAGCCTACAGGGGACTGGGGGCTACACCTTC.

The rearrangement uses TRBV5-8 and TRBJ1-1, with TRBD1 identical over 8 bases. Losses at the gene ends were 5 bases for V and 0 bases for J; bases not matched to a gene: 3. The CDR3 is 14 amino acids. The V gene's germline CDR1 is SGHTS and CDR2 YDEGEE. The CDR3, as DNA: TGTGCCAGCAGTGTGACAGGGGTGAACACTGAAGCTTTCTTT. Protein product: CASSVTGVNTEAFF.

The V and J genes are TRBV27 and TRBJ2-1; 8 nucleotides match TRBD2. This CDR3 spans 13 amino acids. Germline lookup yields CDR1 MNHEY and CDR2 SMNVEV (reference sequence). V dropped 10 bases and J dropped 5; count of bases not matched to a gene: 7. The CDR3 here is CATRGSGDNEQFF. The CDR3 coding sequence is TGTGCCACCAGGGGTAGCGGGGACAATGAGCAGTTCTTC.

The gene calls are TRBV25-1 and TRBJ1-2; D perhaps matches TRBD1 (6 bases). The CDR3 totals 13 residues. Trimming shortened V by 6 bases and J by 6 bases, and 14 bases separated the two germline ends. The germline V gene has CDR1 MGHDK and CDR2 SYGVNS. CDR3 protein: CASSSGTPNGYTF. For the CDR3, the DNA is TGTGCCAGCAGCTCCGGGACACCAAATGGCTACACCTTC.

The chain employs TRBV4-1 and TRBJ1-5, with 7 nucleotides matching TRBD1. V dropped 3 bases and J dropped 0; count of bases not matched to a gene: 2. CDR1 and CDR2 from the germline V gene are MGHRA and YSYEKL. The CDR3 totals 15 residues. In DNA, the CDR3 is TGCGCCAGCAGCCAGGACAGGACTAGCAATCAGCCCCAGCATTTT. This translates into CASSQDRTSNQPQHF.

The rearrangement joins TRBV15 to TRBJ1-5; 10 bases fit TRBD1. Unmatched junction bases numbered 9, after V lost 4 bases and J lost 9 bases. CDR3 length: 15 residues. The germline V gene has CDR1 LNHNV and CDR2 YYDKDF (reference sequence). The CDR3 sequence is CATSKETGGTLPQHF. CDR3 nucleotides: TGTGCCACCAGCAAAGAGACAGGGGGCACTCTGCCCCAGCATTTT.

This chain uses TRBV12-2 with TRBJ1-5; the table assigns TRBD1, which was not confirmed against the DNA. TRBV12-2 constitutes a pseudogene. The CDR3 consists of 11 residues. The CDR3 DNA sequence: TGTGCAAGTCGCTTAGTACATTCCCAGCATTTT. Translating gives CASRLVHSQHF.

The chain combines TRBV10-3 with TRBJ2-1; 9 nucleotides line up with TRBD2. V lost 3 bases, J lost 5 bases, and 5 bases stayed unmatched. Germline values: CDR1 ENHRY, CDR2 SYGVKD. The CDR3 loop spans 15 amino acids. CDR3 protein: CAISDGGRADNEQFF. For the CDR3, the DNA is TGTGCCATCAGTGACGGCGGGAGGGCCGACAATGAGCAGTTCTTC.

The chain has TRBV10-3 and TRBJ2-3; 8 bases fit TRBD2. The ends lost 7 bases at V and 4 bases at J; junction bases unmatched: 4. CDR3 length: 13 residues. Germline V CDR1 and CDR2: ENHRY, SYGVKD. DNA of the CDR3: TGTGCCATCAATAGCGGGGTCGCAGATACGCAGTATTTT. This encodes CAINSGVADTQYF.

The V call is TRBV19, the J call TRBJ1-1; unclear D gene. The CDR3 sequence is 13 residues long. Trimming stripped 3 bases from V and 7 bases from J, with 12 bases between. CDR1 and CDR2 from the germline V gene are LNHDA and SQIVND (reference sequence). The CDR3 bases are TGTGCCAGTAGTATTTCCTCAGAGGGTGAAGCTTTCTTT. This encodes CASSISSEGEAFF.

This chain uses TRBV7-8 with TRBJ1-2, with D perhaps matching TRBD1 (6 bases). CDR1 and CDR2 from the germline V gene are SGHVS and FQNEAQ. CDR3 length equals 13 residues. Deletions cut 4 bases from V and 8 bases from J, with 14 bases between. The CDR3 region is CASSSDLRGGYTF. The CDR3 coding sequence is TGTGCCAGCAGCTCAGACCTCAGGGGCGGCTACACCTTC.

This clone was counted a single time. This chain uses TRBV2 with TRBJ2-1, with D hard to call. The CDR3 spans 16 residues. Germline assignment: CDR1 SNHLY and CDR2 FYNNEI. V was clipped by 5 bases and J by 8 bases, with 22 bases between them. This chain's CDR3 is CASSHGGSPRGDEQFF. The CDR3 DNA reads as TGTGCCAGCAGTCACGGCGGTTCACCTCGTGGCGATGAGCAGTTCTTC.

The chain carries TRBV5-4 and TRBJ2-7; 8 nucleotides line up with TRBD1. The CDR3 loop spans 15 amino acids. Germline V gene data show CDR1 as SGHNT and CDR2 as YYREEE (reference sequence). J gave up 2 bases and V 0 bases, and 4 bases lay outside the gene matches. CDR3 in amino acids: CASSLDRGLPYEQYF. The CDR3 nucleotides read TGTGCCAGCAGCTTGGACAGGGGGTTACCCTACGAGCAGTACTTC.

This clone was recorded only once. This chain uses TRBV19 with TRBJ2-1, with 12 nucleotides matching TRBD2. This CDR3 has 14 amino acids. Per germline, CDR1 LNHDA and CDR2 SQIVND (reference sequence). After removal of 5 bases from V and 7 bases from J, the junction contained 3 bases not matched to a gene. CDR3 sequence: CASSLLAGGNEQFF. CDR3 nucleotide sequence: TGTGCCAGTAGTCTACTAGCGGGAGGAAATGAGCAGTTCTTC.